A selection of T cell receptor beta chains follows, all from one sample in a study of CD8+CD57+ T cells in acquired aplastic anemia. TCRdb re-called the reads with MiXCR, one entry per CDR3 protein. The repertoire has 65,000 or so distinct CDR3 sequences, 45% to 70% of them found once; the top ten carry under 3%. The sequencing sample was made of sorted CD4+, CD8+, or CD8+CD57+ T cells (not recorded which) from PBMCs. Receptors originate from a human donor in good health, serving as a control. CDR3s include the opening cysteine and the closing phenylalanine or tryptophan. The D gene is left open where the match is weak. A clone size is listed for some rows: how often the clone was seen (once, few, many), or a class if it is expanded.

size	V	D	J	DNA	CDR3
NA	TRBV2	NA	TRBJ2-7	TGTGCCAGCAGTGAAGCGGGACGGAGCTCCTACGAGCAGTACTTC	CASSEAGRSSYEQYF
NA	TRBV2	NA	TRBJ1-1	TGTGCCAGCAGACCTTCGACTGCAACTAATGAAGCTTTCTTT	CASRPSTATNEAFF
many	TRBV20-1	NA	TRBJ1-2	TGCAGTGTGAGGCAATCTAACTATGGCTACACCTTC	CSVRQSNYGYTF
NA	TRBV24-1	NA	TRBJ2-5	TGTGCCACCAGTGAAGACGAGACCCAGTACTTC	CATSEDETQYF
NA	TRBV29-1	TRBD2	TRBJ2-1	TGCAGCGACCGGGACTACGTTACCAATGAGCAGTTCTTC	CSDRDYVTNEQFF
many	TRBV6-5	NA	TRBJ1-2	TGTGCCAGCAGTACTACGAGGACAGCTAACTATGGCTACACCTTC	CASSTTRTANYGYTF
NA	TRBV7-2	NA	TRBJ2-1	TGTGCCAGCAGCCCCGCCGGACGCAATGAGCAGTTCTTC	CASSPAGRNEQFF
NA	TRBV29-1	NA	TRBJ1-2	TGCAGCGGTACAGGGACCTATGGCTACACCTTC	CSGTGTYGYTF
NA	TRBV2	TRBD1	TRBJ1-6	TGTGCCAGCAGGGGGACAGGGGCTAATTCACCCCTCCACTTT	CASRGTGANSPLHF
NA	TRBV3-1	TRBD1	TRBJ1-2	TGTGCCAGCAGCCTACAGGGGGTTGGCTACACCTTC	CASSLQGVGYTF
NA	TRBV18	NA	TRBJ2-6	TGTGCCAGCTCACGGCAGTTCCCTGGGGCCAACGTCCTGACTTTC	CASSRQFPGANVLTF
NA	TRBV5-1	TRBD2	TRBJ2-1	TGCGCCAGCAGTCGGACTAGCGGGAGCAATGAGCAGTTCTTC	CASSRTSGSNEQFF
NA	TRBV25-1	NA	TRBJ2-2	TGTGCCAGCAGTGAATATAGAGGGTCCGGGGAGCTGTTTTTT	CASSEYRGSGELFF
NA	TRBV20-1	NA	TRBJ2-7	TGCAGTGCTAGCGGACAAGTAACCTACGAGCAGTACTTC	CSASGQVTYEQYF
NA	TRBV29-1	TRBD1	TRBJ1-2	TGCAGCGCCGGACCAGGGACAGGCTTATATGGCTACACCTTC	CSAGPGTGLYGYTF
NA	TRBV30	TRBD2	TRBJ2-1	TGTGCCTGGACTAGCGGGAAGGGCAATGAGCAGTTCTTC	CAWTSGKGNEQFF
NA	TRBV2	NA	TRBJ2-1	TGTGCCAGCAGTTATTCCGGACTCATTGAGCAGTTCTTC	CASSYSGLIEQFF
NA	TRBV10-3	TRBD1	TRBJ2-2	TGTGCCATCAGTGAGGGGACAGGAATGGGTACCGGGGAGCTGTTTTTT	CAISEGTGMGTGELFF
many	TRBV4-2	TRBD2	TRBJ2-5	TGTGCCAGCAGCCAAGCCCTAGCGGGATATCAAGAGACCCAGTACTTC	CASSQALAGYQETQYF
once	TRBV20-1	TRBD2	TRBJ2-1	TGCAGTGCTGGCGGGGGGGGCAACAATGAGCAGTTCTTC	CSAGGGGNNEQFF
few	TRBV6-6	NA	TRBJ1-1	TGTGCCAGCAGTTATTTAGGCGCAGGGGAGGCTGAAGCTTTCTTT	CASSYLGAGEAEAFF
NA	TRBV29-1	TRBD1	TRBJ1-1	TGCAGCGGCGGACAGGGGAACACTGAAGCTTTCTTT	CSGGQGNTEAFF
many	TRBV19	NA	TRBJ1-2	TGTGCCAGTAGTATAGCGTCCGGAGGGGGCTACACCTTC	CASSIASGGGYTF
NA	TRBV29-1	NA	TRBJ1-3	TGCACCATTCGGGACTCTGGAAACACCATATATTTT	CTIRDSGNTIYF
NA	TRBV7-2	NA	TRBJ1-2	TGTGCCAGCAGCTTAGGGGGGGGTGGCTACACCTTC	CASSLGGGGYTF
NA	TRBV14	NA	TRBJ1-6	TGTGCCAGCAGCCACTCTAACAATTCACCCCTCCACTTT	CASSHSNNSPLHF
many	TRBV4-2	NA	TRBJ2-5	TGTGCCAGCAGCCAAAGCGGCGTCCAAGAGACCCAGTACTTC	CASSQSGVQETQYF
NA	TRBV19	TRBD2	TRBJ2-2	TGTGCCAGTAGTATGGGGCGGCGGGAGGGCAGAAACACCGGGGAGCTGTTTTTT	CASSMGRREGRNTGELFF
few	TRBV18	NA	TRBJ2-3	TGTGCCAGCCCACCATCAGATACGCAGTATTTT	CASPPSDTQYF
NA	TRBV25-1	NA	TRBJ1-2	TGTGCCAGCAGCCCAGGTGTTGGTGCCTATGGCTACACCTTC	CASSPGVGAYGYTF
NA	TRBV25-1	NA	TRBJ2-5	TGTGCCAGCATCGGGTTAGAGACCCAGTACTTC	CASIGLETQYF
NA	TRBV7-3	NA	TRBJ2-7	TGTGCCAGCAGCTTAACGCCGGGAGTATCCGAGCAGTACTTC	CASSLTPGVSEQYF
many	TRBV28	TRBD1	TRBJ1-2	TGTGCCAGCAGCCCAGGGGGCGCAGGCTATGGCTACACCTTC	CASSPGGAGYGYTF
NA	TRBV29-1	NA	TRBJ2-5	TGCAGCGTTGCCAGAATTGGGGGGCGGGAGACCCAGTACTTC	CSVARIGGRETQYF
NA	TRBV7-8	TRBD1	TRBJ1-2	TGTGCCAGCAGCGCGCAGTCCGGACAGGGGGGGTACTATGGCTACACCTTC	CASSAQSGQGGYYGYTF
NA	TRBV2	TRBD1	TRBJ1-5	TGTGCCAGCGGGGACAGGGGCGACAATCAGCCCCAGCATTTT	CASGDRGDNQPQHF
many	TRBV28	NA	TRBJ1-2	TGTGCCAGCAGGCTGACAGGACCCTATGGCTACACCTTC	CASRLTGPYGYTF
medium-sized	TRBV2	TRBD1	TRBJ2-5	TGTGCCAGCAGTGACGGCAGGGGGAAGACCCAGTACTTC	CASSDGRGKTQYF
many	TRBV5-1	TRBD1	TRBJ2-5	TGCGCCAGCAGCTTATTCCACAGGGGCGAAGGAGAGACCCAGTACTTC	CASSLFHRGEGETQYF
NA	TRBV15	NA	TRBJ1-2	TGTGCCACCCTTTTTGGGGGGAAGGGCCGGGGCTACACCTTC	CATLFGGKGRGYTF
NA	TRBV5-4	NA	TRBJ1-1	TGTGCCAGCAGTCCAAGAGGGGGATCGAACACTGAAGCTTTCTTT	CASSPRGGSNTEAFF
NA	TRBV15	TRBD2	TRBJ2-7	TGTGCCACCAGCAGAGAACAGGGGACTAGCGGCTCCTACGAGCAGTACTTC	CATSREQGTSGSYEQYF
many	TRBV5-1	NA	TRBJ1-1	TGCGCCAGCATGGTGGGCACTGAAGCTTTCTTT	CASMVGTEAFF
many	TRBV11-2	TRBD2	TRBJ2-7	TGTGCCAGCGGAGGGAGCGGGAGAAACGAGCAGTACTTC	CASGGSGRNEQYF
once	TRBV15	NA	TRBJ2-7	TGTGCCACCAGCATATCCCGAACCGGGCCAACCTACGAGCAGTACTTC	CATSISRTGPTYEQYF
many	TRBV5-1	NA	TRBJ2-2	TGCGCCAGCAGCTTGGCTGGGGGCACCGGGGAGCTGTTTTTT	CASSLAGGTGELFF
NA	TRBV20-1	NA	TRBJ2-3	TGCAGTGCTAGAGAACAAGTGAGCCGCACAGATACGCAGTATTTT	CSAREQVSRTDTQYF
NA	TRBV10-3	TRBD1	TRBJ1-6	TGTGCCATCAGTGAACAGGGGACAGTGGGGCCTAATTCACCCCTCCACTTT	CAISEQGTVGPNSPLHF
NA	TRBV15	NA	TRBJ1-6	TGTGCCACTGGGAAGGGGGATTCACCCCTCCACTTT	CATGKGDSPLHF
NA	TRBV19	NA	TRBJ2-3	TGTGCCAGTAGCCGGCCTGGTGTCACAGATACGCAGTATTTT	CASSRPGVTDTQYF
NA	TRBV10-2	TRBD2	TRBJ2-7	TGCGCCAGCAGTGAGTTGGCGGGAGCCGGACCCTACGAGCGGTACTTC	CASSELAGAGPYERYF
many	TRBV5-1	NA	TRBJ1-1	TGCGCCAGCAGCCCAGTTGGACGGAAGAACACTGAAGCTTTCTTT	CASSPVGRKNTEAFF
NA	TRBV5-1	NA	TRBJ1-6	TGCGCCAGCAGCCAGGGACTGGAAAGTTCACCCCTCCACTTT	CASSQGLESSPLHF
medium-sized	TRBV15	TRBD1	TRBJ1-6	TGTGCCACTAAATTGACAGGGGCTAATTCACCCCTCCACTTT	CATKLTGANSPLHF
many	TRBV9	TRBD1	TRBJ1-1	TGTGCCAGCAGCGTGGCACAGGGGGCGGCCGAAGCTTTCTTT	CASSVAQGAAEAFF
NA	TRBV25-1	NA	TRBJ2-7	TGTGCCAGCAGTGGGGTCGGGGCCGTCTACGAGCAGTACTTC	CASSGVGAVYEQYF
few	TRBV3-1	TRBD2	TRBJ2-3	TGTGCCAGCAGCCGAATGCCCGGGACTAGCGCGGGCACAGATACGCAGTATTTT	CASSRMPGTSAGTDTQYF
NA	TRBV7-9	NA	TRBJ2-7	TGTGCCAGCACCGACGGGGTAGCCCTCACCTACGAGCAGTACTTC	CASTDGVALTYEQYF